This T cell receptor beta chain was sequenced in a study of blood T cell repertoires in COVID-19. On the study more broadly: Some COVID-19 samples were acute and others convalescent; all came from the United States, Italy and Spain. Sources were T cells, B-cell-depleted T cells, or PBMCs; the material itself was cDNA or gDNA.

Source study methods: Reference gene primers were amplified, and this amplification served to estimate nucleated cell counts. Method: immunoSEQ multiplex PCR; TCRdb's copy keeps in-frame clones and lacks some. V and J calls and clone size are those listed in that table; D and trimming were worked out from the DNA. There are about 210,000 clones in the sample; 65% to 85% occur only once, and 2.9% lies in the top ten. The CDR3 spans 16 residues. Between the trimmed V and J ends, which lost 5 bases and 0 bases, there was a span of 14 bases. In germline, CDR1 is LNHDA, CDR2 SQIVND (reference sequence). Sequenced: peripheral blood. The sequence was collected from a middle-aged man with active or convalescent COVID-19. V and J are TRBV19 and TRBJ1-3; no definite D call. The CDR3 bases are TGTGCCAGTAGTTCCCTCACGCTGAGCTCTGGAAACACCATATATTTT. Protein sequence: CASSSLTLSSGNTIYF.